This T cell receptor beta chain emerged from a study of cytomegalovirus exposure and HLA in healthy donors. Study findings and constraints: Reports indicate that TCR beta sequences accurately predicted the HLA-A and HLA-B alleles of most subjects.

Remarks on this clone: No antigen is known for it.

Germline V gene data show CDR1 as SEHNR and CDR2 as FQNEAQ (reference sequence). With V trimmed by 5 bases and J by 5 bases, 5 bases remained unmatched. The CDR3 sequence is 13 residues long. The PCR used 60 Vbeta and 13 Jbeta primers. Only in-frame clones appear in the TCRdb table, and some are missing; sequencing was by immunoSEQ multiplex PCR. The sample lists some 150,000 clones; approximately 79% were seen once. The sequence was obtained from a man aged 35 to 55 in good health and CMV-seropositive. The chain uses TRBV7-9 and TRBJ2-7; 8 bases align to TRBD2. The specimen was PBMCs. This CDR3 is CASSRRGGNEQYF. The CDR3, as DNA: TGTGCCAGCAGCCGTCGGGGGGGGAACGAGCAGTACTTC.